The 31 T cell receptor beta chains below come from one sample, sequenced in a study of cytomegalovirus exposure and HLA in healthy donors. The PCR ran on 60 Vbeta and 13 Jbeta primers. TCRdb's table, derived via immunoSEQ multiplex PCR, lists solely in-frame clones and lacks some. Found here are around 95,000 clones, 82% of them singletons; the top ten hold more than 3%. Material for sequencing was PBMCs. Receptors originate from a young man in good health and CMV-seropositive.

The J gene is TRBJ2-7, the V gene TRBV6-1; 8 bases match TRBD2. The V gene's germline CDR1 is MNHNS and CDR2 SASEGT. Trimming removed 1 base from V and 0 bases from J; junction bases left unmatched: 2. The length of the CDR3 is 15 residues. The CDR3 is CASSEGGRTSYEQYF. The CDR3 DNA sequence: TGTGCCAGCAGTGAAGGCGGGAGGACCTCCTACGAGCAGTACTTC.

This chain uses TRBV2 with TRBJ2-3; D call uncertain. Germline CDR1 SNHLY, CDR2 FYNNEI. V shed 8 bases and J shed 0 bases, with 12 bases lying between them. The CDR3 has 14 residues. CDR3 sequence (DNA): TGTGCCAGCCTCTTACTCACTAGCACAGATACGCAGTATTTT. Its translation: CASLLLTSTDTQYF.

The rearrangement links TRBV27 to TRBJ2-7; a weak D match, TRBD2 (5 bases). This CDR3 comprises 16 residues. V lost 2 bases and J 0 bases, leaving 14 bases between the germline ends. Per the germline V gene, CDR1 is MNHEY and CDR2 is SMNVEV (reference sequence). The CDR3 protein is CASSLSGPRFSYEQYF. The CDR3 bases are TGTGCCAGCAGTTTAAGCGGTCCTAGATTCTCCTACGAGCAGTACTTC.

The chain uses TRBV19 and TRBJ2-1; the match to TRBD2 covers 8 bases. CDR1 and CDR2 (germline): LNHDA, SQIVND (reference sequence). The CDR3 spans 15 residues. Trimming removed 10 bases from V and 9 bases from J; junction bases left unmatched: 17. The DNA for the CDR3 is TGTGCCACTAGAGTCGCGGGACTAGTATTTAGTGAGCAGTTCTTC. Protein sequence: CATRVAGLVFSEQFF.

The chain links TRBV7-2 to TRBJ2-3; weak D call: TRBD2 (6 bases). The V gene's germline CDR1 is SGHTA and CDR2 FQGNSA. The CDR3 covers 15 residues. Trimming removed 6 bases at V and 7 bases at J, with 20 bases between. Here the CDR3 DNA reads TGTGCCAGCAGTAATGTAGGCGGGAAGCTAAATACGCAGTATTTT. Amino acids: CASSNVGGKLNTQYF.

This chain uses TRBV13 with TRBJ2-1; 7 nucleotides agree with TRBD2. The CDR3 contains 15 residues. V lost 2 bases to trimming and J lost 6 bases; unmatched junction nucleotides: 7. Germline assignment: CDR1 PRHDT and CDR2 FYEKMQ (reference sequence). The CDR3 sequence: CASSLRGGRPNEQFF. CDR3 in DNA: TGTGCCAGCAGCTTAAGGGGCGGGAGACCCAATGAGCAGTTCTTC.

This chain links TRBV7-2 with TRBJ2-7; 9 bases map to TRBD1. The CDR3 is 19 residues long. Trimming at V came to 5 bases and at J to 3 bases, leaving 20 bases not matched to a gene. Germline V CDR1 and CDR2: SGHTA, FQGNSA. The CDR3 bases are TGTGCCAGCAGCCTAAGTGGGGTGGGGACAGGGAGTTCCCTCTACGAGCAGTACTTC. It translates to CASSLSGVGTGSSLYEQYF.

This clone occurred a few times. CDR3 sequence: CASSDSGLAGVDEQFF. The CDR3 nucleotides read TGCGCCAGCAGTGACTCTGGACTAGCGGGAGTGGATGAGCAGTTCTTC. The chain recombines TRBV10-1 with TRBJ2-1; TRBD2 agrees at 13 bases. Germline assignment: CDR1 WNHNN and CDR2 SYGVQD (reference sequence). The ends lost 3 bases at V and 8 bases at J; junction bases unmatched: 7. This CDR3 contains 16 residues.

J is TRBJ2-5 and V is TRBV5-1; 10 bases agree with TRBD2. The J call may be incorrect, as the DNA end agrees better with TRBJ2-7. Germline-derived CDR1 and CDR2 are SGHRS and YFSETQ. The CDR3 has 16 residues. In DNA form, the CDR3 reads TGCGCCAGCAGCTTGGGAGATCTAGCGGGAGCCTACGAGCAGTACTTC. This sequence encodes CASSLGDLAGAYEQYF.

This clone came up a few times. DNA of the CDR3: TGTGCCAGCAGTAAGGAGGACAATCAGCCCCAGCATTTT. Translating it yields CASSKEDNQPQHF. The chain links TRBV6-4 to TRBJ1-5; D ambiguous. Trimming cost V 5 bases and J 3 bases, with 8 bases left between them. In germline, CDR1 is MRHNA, CDR2 SNTAGT. The CDR3 loop spans 13 amino acids.

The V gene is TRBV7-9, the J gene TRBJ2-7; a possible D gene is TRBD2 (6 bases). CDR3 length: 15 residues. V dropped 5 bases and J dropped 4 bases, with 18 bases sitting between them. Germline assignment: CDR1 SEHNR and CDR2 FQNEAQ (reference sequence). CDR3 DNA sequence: TGTGCCAGCAGCCCACCTGGGGAGGACTCTTACGAGCAGTACTTC. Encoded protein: CASSPPGEDSYEQYF.

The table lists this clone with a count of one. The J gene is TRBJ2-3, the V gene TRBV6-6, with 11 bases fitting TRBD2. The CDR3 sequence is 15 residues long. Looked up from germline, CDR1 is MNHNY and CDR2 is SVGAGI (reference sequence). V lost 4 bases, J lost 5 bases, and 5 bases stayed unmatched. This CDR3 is CASSFSGRAKDTQYF. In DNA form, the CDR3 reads TGTGCCAGCAGTTTTAGCGGGAGGGCCAAAGATACGCAGTATTTT.

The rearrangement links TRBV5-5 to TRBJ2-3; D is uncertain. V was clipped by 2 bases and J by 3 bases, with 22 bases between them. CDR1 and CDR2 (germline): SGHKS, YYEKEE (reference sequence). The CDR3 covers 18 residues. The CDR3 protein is CASSLSLVLRVITDTQYF. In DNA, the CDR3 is TGTGCCAGCAGCTTAAGTCTAGTCTTACGGGTAATTACAGATACGCAGTATTTT.

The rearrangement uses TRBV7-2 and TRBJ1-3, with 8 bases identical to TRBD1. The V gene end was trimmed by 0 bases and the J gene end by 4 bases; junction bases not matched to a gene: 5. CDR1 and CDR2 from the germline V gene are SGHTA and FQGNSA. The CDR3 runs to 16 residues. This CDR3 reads CASSLAGQGAGNTIYF. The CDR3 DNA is TGTGCCAGCAGCTTAGCCGGACAGGGAGCAGGAAACACCATATATTTT. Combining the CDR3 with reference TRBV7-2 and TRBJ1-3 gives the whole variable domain GAGVSQSPSNKVTEKGKDVELRCDPISGHTALYWYRQSLGQGLEFLIYFQGNSAPDKSGLPSDRFSAERTGGSVSTLTIQRTQQEDSAVYLCASSLAGQGAGNTIYFGEGSWLTVV.

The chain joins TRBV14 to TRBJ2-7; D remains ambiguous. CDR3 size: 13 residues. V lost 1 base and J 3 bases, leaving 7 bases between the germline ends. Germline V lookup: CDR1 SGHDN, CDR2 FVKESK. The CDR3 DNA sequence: TGTGCCAGCAGCCAAGGTAGTTACTACGAGCAGTACTTC. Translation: CASSQGSYYEQYF. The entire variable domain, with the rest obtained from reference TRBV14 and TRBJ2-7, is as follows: EAGVTQFPSHSVIEKGQTVTLRCDPISGHDNLYWYRRVMGKEIKFLLHFVKESKQDESGMPNNRFLAERTGGTYSTLKVQPAELEDSGVYFCASSQGSYYEQYFGPGTRLTVT.

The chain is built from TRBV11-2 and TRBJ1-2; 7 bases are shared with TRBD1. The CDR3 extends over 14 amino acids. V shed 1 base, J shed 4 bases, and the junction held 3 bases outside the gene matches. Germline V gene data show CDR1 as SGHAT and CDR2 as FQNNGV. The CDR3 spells CASSLGTGVYGYTF. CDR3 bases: TGTGCCAGCAGCTTAGGGACAGGCGTCTATGGCTACACCTTC.

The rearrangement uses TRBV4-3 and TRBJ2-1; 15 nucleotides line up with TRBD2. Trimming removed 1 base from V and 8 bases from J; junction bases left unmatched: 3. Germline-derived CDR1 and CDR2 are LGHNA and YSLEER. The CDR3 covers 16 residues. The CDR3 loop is CASSQAGLAGGHEQFF. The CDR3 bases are TGCGCCAGCAGCCAAGCCGGACTAGCGGGGGGGCATGAGCAGTTCTTC.

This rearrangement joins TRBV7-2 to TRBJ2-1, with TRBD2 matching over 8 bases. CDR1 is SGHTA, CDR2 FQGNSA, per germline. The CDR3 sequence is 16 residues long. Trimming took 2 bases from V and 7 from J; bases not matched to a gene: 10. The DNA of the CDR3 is TGTGCCAGCAGCTTACCCCCCGGGAGGGCCGGAAATGAGCAGTTCTTC. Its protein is CASSLPPGRAGNEQFF.

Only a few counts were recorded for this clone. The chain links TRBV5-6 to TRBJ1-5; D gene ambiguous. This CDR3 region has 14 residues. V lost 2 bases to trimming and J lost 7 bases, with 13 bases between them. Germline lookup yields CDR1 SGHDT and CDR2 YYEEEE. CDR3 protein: CASSLAGAGQPQHF. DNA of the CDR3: TGTGCCAGCAGCTTAGCAGGTGCCGGACAGCCCCAGCATTTT. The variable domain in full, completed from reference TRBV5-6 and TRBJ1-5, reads DAGVTQSPTHLIKTRGQQVTLRCSPKSGHDTVSWYQQALGQGPQFIFQYYEEEERQRGNFPDRFSGHQFPNYSSELNVNALLLGDSALYLCASSLAGAGQPQHFGDGTRLSIL.

The CDR3 protein is CASTYVREAFF. DNA for the CDR3: TGTGCCAGCACCTACGTACGGGAAGCTTTCTTT. The rearrangement links TRBV2 to TRBJ1-1; no definite D call. V was trimmed by 7 bases and J by 8 bases, leaving 11 bases between them. CDR3 length equals 11 residues. Germline V lookup: CDR1 SNHLY, CDR2 FYNNEI.

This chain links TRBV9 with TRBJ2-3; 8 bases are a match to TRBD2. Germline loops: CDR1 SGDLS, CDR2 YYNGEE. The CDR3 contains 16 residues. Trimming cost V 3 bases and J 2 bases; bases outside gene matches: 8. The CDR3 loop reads CASSDGAGGPTDTQYF. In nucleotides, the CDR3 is TGTGCCAGCAGCGACGGGGCGGGAGGACCCACAGATACGCAGTATTTT.

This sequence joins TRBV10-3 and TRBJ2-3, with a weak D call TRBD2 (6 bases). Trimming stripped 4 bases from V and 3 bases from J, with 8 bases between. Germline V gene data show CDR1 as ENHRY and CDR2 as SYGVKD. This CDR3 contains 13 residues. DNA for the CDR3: TGTGCCATCAGTGTCGGGAGTACAGATACGCAGTATTTT. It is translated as CAISVGSTDTQYF.

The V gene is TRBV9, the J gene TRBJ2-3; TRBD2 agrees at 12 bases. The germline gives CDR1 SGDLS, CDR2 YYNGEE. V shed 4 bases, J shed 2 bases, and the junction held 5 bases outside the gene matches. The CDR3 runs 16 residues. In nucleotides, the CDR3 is TGTGCCAGCAGCACAGCTAGCGGGAGGGACACAGATACGCAGTATTTT. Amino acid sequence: CASSTASGRDTDTQYF.

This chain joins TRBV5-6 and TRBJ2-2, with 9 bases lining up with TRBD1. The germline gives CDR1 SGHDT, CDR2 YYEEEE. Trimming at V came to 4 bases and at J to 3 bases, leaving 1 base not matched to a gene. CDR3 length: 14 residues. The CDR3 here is CASSRTGDTGELFF. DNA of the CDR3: TGTGCCAGCAGCCGGACAGGGGACACCGGGGAGCTGTTTTTT.

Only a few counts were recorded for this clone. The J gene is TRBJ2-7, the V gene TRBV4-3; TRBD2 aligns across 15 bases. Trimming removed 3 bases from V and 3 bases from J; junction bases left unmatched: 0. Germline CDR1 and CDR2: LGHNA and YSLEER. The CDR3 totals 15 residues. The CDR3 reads CASSQGLAGGYEQYF. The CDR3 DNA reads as TGCGCCAGCAGCCAGGGACTAGCGGGAGGCTACGAGCAGTACTTC.

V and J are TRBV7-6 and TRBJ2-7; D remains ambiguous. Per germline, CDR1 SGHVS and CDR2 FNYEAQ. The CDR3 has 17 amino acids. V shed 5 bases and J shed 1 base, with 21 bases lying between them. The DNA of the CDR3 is TGTGCCAGCAGCCCTTCCCCAGCAGCACCAGGATCCTACGAGCAGTACTTC. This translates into CASSPSPAAPGSYEQYF.

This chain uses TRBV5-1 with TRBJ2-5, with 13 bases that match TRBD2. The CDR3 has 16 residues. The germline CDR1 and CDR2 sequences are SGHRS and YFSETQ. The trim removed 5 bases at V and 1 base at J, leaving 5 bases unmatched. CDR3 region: CASRWTSGSFQETQYF. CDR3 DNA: TGCGCCAGCAGGTGGACTAGCGGGAGCTTCCAAGAGACCCAGTACTTC.

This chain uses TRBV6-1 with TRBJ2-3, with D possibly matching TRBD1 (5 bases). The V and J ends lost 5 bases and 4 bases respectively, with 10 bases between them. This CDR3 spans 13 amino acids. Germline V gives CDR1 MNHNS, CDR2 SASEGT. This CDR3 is CASSPDRPDTQYF. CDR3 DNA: TGTGCCAGCAGTCCTGACAGACCAGATACGCAGTATTTT.

The CDR3 DNA reads TGCGCCAGCAGCCCTTCTGCCCCCGGACAGACCTTCGGATACGAGCAGTACTTC. This gives the protein CASSPSAPGQTFGYEQYF. This rearrangement joins TRBV4-1 to TRBJ2-7, with D possibly being TRBD1 (6 bases). CDR3 length equals 18 residues. The V and J ends lost 4 bases and 4 bases respectively, with 26 bases between them. Germline V gene data show CDR1 as MGHRA and CDR2 as YSYEKL.

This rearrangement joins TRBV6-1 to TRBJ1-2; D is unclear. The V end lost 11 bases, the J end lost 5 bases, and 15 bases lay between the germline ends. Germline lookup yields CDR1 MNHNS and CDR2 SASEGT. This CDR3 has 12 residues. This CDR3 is CALLSVSYGYTF. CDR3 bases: TGTGCCCTCCTTTCGGTCTCATATGGCTACACCTTC.

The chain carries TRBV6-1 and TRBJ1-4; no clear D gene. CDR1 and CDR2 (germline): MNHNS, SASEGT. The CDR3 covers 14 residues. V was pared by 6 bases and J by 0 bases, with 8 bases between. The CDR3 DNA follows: TGTGCCAGCAGCTTATCCCCAACTAATGAAAAACTGTTTTTT. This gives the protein CASSLSPTNEKLFF.